These T cell receptor beta chains were read from a single sample in a study of beta chain features in type 1 diabetes. Sequencing used immunoSEQ multiplex PCR; TCRdb keeps in-frame clones, though not all of them. The repertoire holds 860,000 or so clones, with roughly a sixth as singletons. The source material was naive CD4+ T cells from blood. These TCRs come from a woman younger than 30 in good health. Both conserved end residues are part of each CDR3. The D gene is left open where the match is weak. Not all rows give a size; the values are once, few, many and, for expanded clones, a class.

j_call clone_size v_call d_call cdr3_nt cdr3_aa
TRBJ1-5 few TRBV28 - TGTGCCAGCAGTTCTGTCTCTCCCCAGCATTTT CASSSVSPQHF
TRBJ2-3 - TRBV15 - TGTGCCACCAGCAGAGATACGCAGGGCACCCTCACAGATACGCAGTATTTT CATSRDTQGTLTDTQYF
TRBJ1-3 - TRBV25-1 - TGTGCCAGCAGTGCCGGCCTCGGTGGCTCTGGAAACACCATATATTTT CASSAGLGGSGNTIYF
TRBJ2-2 few TRBV11-2 - TGTGCCAGCAGCTTAGATCCCCGGGCCTTCTTCGCGAACACCGGGGAGCTGTTTTTT CASSLDPRAFFANTGELFF
TRBJ2-1 - TRBV4-3 - TGCGCCAGCAGCCAAGACGCAGGGGCATCCTACAATGAGCAGTTCTTC CASSQDAGASYNEQFF
TRBJ1-2 - TRBV7-9 TRBD1 TGTGCCAGCAGCCAACAGGGGGCTCGAGACTATGGCTACACCTTC CASSQQGARDYGYTF
TRBJ2-1 once TRBV7-2 TRBD1 TGTGCCAGCAGCTTCGGGACAGCCTCCTACAATGAGCAGTTCTTC CASSFGTASYNEQFF
TRBJ1-5 - TRBV7-2 - TGTGCCAGCAGCTTATCCGAGGGCAATCAGCCCCAGCATTTT CASSLSEGNQPQHF
TRBJ2-1 - TRBV7-3 TRBD2 TGTGCCAGCAGCGCAACTAGCGGGAGCCACAATGAGCAGTTCTTC CASSATSGSHNEQFF
TRBJ2-7 - TRBV9 TRBD1 TGTGCCAGCAGCGTACGAGACAGGGGATACGAGCAGTACTTC CASSVRDRGYEQYF
TRBJ1-5 - TRBV6-1 - TGTGCCAGCAGTGAACCAGGCAATCAGCCCCAGCATTTT CASSEPGNQPQHF
TRBJ1-1 - TRBV5-6 - TGTGCCAGCAGCTGGGTAGAGGCTCAAGGGGTGGCTTTCTTT CASSWVEAQGVAFF
TRBJ1-5 few TRBV11-2 - TGTGCCAGCAGCTTAAGGGACAATCAGCCCCAGCATTTT CASSLRDNQPQHF
TRBJ2-1 - TRBV9 TRBD2 TGTGCCAGCAGCGTCCTAGCGGAGAGCTCCTACAATGAGCAGTTCTTC CASSVLAESSYNEQFF
TRBJ2-6 - TRBV7-8 - TGTGCCAGCAGCTTAACCCTGGGCTCTGGGGCCAACGTCCTGACTTTC CASSLTLGSGANVLTF
TRBJ1-1 few TRBV11-2 - TGTGCCAGCAGCTCACAGCTTAACACTGAAGCTTTCTTT CASSSQLNTEAFF
TRBJ1-1 - TRBV6-5 TRBD1 TGTGCCAGCAGTTTCCTGGGACAGGAGAACACTGAAGCTTTCTTT CASSFLGQENTEAFF
TRBJ1-4 - TRBV28 - TGTGCCAGCAGTTTATCGGGGATAACTAATGAAAAACTGTTTTTT CASSLSGITNEKLFF
TRBJ2-2 - TRBV18 TRBD1 TGTGCCAGCTCACCCCGTCCGGGACAGGCGAACACCGGGGAGCTGTTTTTT CASSPRPGQANTGELFF
TRBJ2-5 - TRBV5-1 TRBD1 TGCGCCAGCAGCTTGACAGGGGAAGAGACCCAGTACTTC CASSLTGEETQYF
TRBJ1-4 - TRBV18 - TGTGCCAGCTCACCAGGACGGTCTGGGGAAAAACTGTTTTTT CASSPGRSGEKLFF
TRBJ2-3 few TRBV27 TRBD2 TGTGCCAGCGGACTAGTCCCAGATACGCAGTATTTT CASGLVPDTQYF
TRBJ2-5 - TRBV7-2 TRBD1 TGTGCCAGCAGTCCGCACAGGGGCCCGGGAGAGACCCAGTACTTC CASSPHRGPGETQYF
TRBJ2-3 few TRBV19 TRBD2 TGTGCCAGTAGTGTGCGGGAGGCACTTACGCAGTATTTT CASSVREALTQYF
TRBJ1-5 once TRBV2 - TGTGCCAGCAGTGAGGTCGCCAGGCCCCAGCCCCAGCATTTT CASSEVARPQPQHF
TRBJ2-7 - TRBV29-1 - TGCAGCGTTATCATCCCCTACGAGCAGTACTTC CSVIIPYEQYF
TRBJ2-7 many TRBV21-1 - TGTGCCAGCAGCAAAGTGGGCGGGCCCGCCTACGAGCAGTACTTC CASSKVGGPAYEQYF
TRBJ2-7 - TRBV19 TRBD1 TGTGCCAGTTCCCGGCGGACAGGGGCTTCCTACGAGCAGTACTTC CASSRRTGASYEQYF
TRBJ1-4 few TRBV10-3 - TGTGCCATCAGAGCAGGGGTTGCAACTAATGAAAAACTGTTTTTT CAIRAGVATNEKLFF
TRBJ2-1 - TRBV19 TRBD1 TGTGCCAGTAGAATGGGACAGGGTGGTCTGAAGGCCTACAATGAGCAGTTCTTC CASRMGQGGLKAYNEQFF
TRBJ1-2 - TRBV5-1 - TGCGCCAGCAGCTTAGGGCCGAACAGGGGCTACACCTTC CASSLGPNRGYTF
TRBJ2-7 - TRBV15 TRBD1 TGTGCCACCAGCAGAGATTTTATGAGGACAGGGTCCAACGAGCAGTACTTC CATSRDFMRTGSNEQYF
TRBJ1-5 few TRBV28 TRBD1 TGTGCCAGCAGACCGGGACAGGGCACTCAGCCCCAGCATTTT CASRPGQGTQPQHF
TRBJ2-2 few TRBV11-2 - TGTGCCAGCAGCTTGAGAGGTACCGGGGAGCTGTTTTTT CASSLRGTGELFF
TRBJ2-7 - TRBV7-2 TRBD2 TGTGCCAGCAGCCGACCAGCGGGAGAGTCCCCCGAGCAGTACTTC CASSRPAGESPEQYF
TRBJ2-7 - TRBV29-1 TRBD2 TGCAGCGTCGAAACCTACCGTAGCGGGAGATCCTACGAGCAGTACTTC CSVETYRSGRSYEQYF
TRBJ1-2 few TRBV28 TRBD1 TGTGCCAGCAGCCTCACCCTCTGGACAGGGCATGGCTACACCTTC CASSLTLWTGHGYTF
TRBJ2-6 - TRBV28 - TGTGCCAGCAGTTTTCCCCCCGGGGCGGCCCTCTCTGGGGCCAACGTCCTGACTTTC CASSFPPGAALSGANVLTF
TRBJ2-5 - TRBV7-3 - TGTGCCAGCAGCTTAGGACGATCCCAAGAGACCCAGTACTTC CASSLGRSQETQYF
TRBJ2-7 - TRBV29-1 - TGCAGCCCCCCCCGAGGAGGGCCCCCATACGAGCAGTACTTC CSPPRGGPPYEQYF
TRBJ2-1 - TRBV11-3 - TGTGCCAGCAGCCGGGTAAACAATGAGCAGTTCTTC CASSRVNNEQFF
TRBJ2-5 - TRBV4-3 TRBD2 TGCGCCAGCAGCCAAGGGGGACTAGCGGGAGAGACCCAGTACTTC CASSQGGLAGETQYF
TRBJ2-2 few TRBV4-3 TRBD2 TGCGCCAGCAGCCTAGCACGGGGGAGGGCCGGGGAGCTGTTTTTT CASSLARGRAGELFF
TRBJ2-2 few TRBV7-2 TRBD2 TGTGCCAGCAGCTCTCTAGCGGGAGTATTTGGCGGGGAGCTGTTTTTT CASSSLAGVFGGELFF
TRBJ2-3 - TRBV5-4 - TGTGCCAGCAGCTTGGTTCCAGGGAGAACAGATACGCAGTATTTT CASSLVPGRTDTQYF
TRBJ2-2 few TRBV10-3 TRBD2 TGTGCCATCAGAAGCGGGACTGGGGGCACCGGGGAGCTGTTTTTT CAIRSGTGGTGELFF
TRBJ1-2 - TRBV10-3 TRBD1 TGTGCCGCTGGAAAGGGACAGGGAGAAACTAACTATGGCTACACCTTC CAAGKGQGETNYGYTF
TRBJ2-7 - TRBV9 - TGTGCCAGCAGCGTACCCACCCCGGTTGGGGTTCGGGGCGAGCAGTACTTC CASSVPTPVGVRGEQYF
TRBJ1-1 few TRBV11-2 - TGTGCCAGCAGCTCCAGGGTGGGCACTGAAGCTTTCTTT CASSSRVGTEAFF
TRBJ2-1 few TRBV28 TRBD1 TGTGCCAGCAGTTTATCCGGGACAGGGTGGAGTGAGCAGTTCTTC CASSLSGTGWSEQFF
TRBJ2-1 - TRBV5-6 - TGTGCCAGCAGCCCCGGTCGAACGAACTACAATGAGCAGTTCTTC CASSPGRTNYNEQFF
TRBJ2-1 - TRBV10-3 - TGTGCCATCAGTGAGTCTTTTGGGGTGGACCACAATGAGCAGTTCTTC CAISESFGVDHNEQFF
TRBJ2-1 - TRBV10-2 - TGCGCCAGTTGCCTAGCCCCAAGATACGGGAATGAGCAGTTCTTC CASCLAPRYGNEQFF
TRBJ2-7 few TRBV28 TRBD1 TGTGCCAGCAGTTCCCGCACCGGGACAGGAGACGAGCAGTACTTC CASSSRTGTGDEQYF
TRBJ2-6 - TRBV7-3 - TGTGCCAGCGGAGGGGCTGGGGCCAACGTCCTGACTTTC CASGGAGANVLTF